The 27 T cell receptor beta chains given below trace back to one sample, sequenced in a study of shared clonotypes between healthy human individuals. The table came from immunoSEQ multiplex PCR; TCRdb's copy has only in-frame clones and leaves some out. The table lists over 700,000 clones, approximately 77% of them singletons, with over 1.5% in the top ten. Specimen: memory CD4+ T cells sorted from blood. Subset denoted: CD45RA-negative fraction. These receptors came from a woman aged 25 to 39 in good health.

This chain connects TRBV5-6 to TRBJ1-5, with D uncertain. This CDR3 has 13 amino acids. V shed 0 bases and J shed 3 bases, with 4 bases lying between them. Germline assignment: CDR1 SGHDT and CDR2 YYEEEE. The CDR3 region is CASSLGINQPQHF. CDR3 bases: TGTGCCAGCAGCTTGGGTATCAATCAGCCCCAGCATTTT.

As concerns this clone: With only one base between it and a far larger clone, this is likely a read error. This chain connects TRBV7-9 to TRBJ2-5, with TRBD2 matching over 9 bases. V was pared by 1 base and J by 3 bases, with 0 bases of the junction left unmatched. CDR3 length: 14 amino acids. Germline V gene data show CDR1 as SEHNR and CDR2 as FQNEAQ (reference sequence). Written as DNA, the CDR3 is TGTGCCAGCAGCTTAGGACTAGCGGAAGAGACCCAGTACTTC. Translation gives CASSLGLAEETQYF.

With respect to this clone: Other nucleotide sequences from this sample produce the same CDR3. The chain employs TRBV28 and TRBJ1-3; D is unresolved. With 4 bases removed from V and 4 bases from J, the gap between germline ends came to 14 bases. Germline CDR1 MDHEN, CDR2 SYDVKM. This CDR3 has 15 amino acids. CDR3 nucleotides: TGTGCCAGCAGTTCCGGTGGGTCTTCCGGAAACACCATATATTTT. It codes for CASSSGGSSGNTIYF.

The V gene is TRBV28, the J gene TRBJ2-6; the D is unclear. Germline loops: CDR1 MDHEN, CDR2 SYDVKM. The CDR3 spans 15 residues. The ends were cut back, 3 bases at V and 2 bases at J, with 8 bases in the middle. The CDR3 loop is CASSLPGPGANVLTF. CDR3 in DNA: TGTGCCAGCAGTTTGCCAGGCCCTGGGGCCAACGTCCTGACTTTC.

This clone was found once. The J gene is TRBJ2-7, the V gene TRBV7-8; 8 bases align to TRBD2. V shed 5 bases, J shed 3 bases, and the junction held 15 bases outside the gene matches. Germline CDR1 and CDR2: SGHVS and FQNEAQ. The CDR3 consists of 17 residues. CDR3 sequence (DNA): TGTGCCAGCAGCAAGAGCGGGAGCGCCTACAACAACTACGAGCAGTACTTC. Its protein product is CASSKSGSAYNNYEQYF.

The chain combines TRBV6-1 with TRBJ1-1; no clear D gene. The CDR3 is 13 residues long. Germline CDR1 is MNHNS and CDR2 is SASEGT. V was shortened by 5 bases and J by 4 bases, with 11 bases between the two germline ends. Written as DNA, the CDR3 is TGTGCCAGCAGTTCCCAGGAGGTCACTGAAGCTTTCTTT. Translating gives CASSSQEVTEAFF.

The chain employs TRBV11-2 and TRBJ2-5; perhaps TRBD1 as D (5 bases). V was cut by 4 bases and J by 7 bases, with 13 bases left in between. The germline V gene has CDR1 SGHAT and CDR2 FQNNGV. This CDR3 contains 13 residues. The CDR3 reads CASSSRGQGTQYF. The CDR3 DNA reads TGTGCCAGCAGCTCAAGGGGTCAGGGGACCCAGTACTTC.

The V and J genes are TRBV23-1 and TRBJ2-7, with 7 positions matching TRBD1. TRBV23-1 is filed as an ORF, its function uncertain. This CDR3 has 14 amino acids. Trimming removed 3 bases from V and 4 bases from J; junction bases left unmatched: 6. The DNA for the CDR3 is TGCGCCAGCAGTCATCGAGACAGGGTGTACGAGCAGTACTTC. Protein: CASSHRDRVYEQYF.

In this sample, this clone turned up once. V is TRBV5-4 and J is TRBJ2-7, with TRBD1 matching over 8 bases. This CDR3 has 14 residues. J was trimmed by 4 bases and V by 5 bases; bases with no gene match: 8. Germline V gives CDR1 SGHNT, CDR2 YYREEE (reference sequence). The CDR3 sequence is CASRMTGEDYEQYF. In DNA form, the CDR3 reads TGTGCCAGCAGGATGACAGGGGAGGATTACGAGCAGTACTTC.

This chain links TRBV11-1 with TRBJ2-1; D is ambiguous. The CDR3 is 16 residues long. Trimming took 1 base from V and 7 from J, leaving 17 bases between them. Germline V gene lookup returns CDR1 SGHAT and CDR2 FQDESV (reference sequence). DNA of the CDR3: TGTGCCAGCAGCTTAGACGCGAGAAGGCTACTAAATGAGCAGTTCTTC. Translation gives CASSLDARRLLNEQFF.

The chain joins TRBV7-9 to TRBJ2-7, with 8 bases that match TRBD2. The junction had 5 bases not matched to a gene; V was cut back by 1 base and J by 6 bases. Germline V lookup: CDR1 SEHNR, CDR2 FQNEAQ (reference sequence). CDR3 length: 14 amino acids. This CDR3 reads CASSLGTSGAEQYF. CDR3 sequence (DNA): TGTGCCAGCAGCTTAGGCACTAGCGGAGCCGAGCAGTACTTC.

This clone was counted between two and nine times. The gene calls are TRBV6-1 and TRBJ2-3, with D maybe TRBD1 (5 bases). Trimming stripped 6 bases from V and 1 base from J, with 11 bases between. CDR3 length: 14 residues. Germline CDR1 reads MNHNS; CDR2 reads SASEGT. The CDR3, as DNA: TGTGCCAGCAGAAGGGGTGAAGGCACAGATACGCAGTATTTT. It translates to CASRRGEGTDTQYF.

The chain joins TRBV5-6 to TRBJ2-7; D is ambiguous. Trimming removed 3 bases from V and 7 bases from J, with 8 bases in between. Germline V gene data show CDR1 as SGHDT and CDR2 as YYEEEE. The CDR3 extends over 11 amino acids. CDR3 sequence reads: CASSWSQEQYF. CDR3 nucleotide sequence: TGTGCCAGCAGCTGGAGCCAGGAGCAGTACTTC.

There are a few counts of this clone. V is TRBV5-4 and J is TRBJ2-5; TRBD2 aligns across 7 bases. The junction had 6 bases not matched to a gene; V was cut back by 0 bases and J by 4 bases. The CDR3 loop spans 15 amino acids. Germline CDR1 and CDR2: SGHNT and YYREEE (reference sequence). The CDR3 DNA is TGTGCCAGCAGCTTGGGCGCGGGAGCGGCAGAGACCCAGTACTTC. Translating gives CASSLGAGAAETQYF.

The rearrangement joins TRBV5-1 to TRBJ2-7, with 12 bases that match TRBD2. This CDR3 has 16 amino acids. Trimming at V came to 0 bases and at J to 3 bases, leaving 4 bases not matched to a gene. Looked up from germline, CDR1 is SGHRS and CDR2 is YFSETQ. The DNA of the CDR3 is TGCGCCAGCAGCTTGGGGACTAGCGGGACTCTCTACGAGCAGTACTTC. Amino acids: CASSLGTSGTLYEQYF.

The chain uses TRBV28 and TRBJ1-1; TRBD1 is a possible D gene (5 bases). CDR3 length: 14 amino acids. Looked up from germline, CDR1 is MDHEN and CDR2 is SYDVKM. Trimming took 4 bases from V and 1 from J, leaving 10 bases between them. In DNA form, the CDR3 reads TGTGCCAGCAGTTCGCCAGGGCAGAACACTGAAGCTTTCTTT. Translated, it gives CASSSPGQNTEAFF.

The chain links TRBV19 to TRBJ1-2; D may be TRBD1 (5 bases). This CDR3 spans 15 amino acids. CDR1 and CDR2 from the germline V gene are LNHDA and SQIVND (reference sequence). The V end was cut by 5 bases, the J end by 1 base, with 14 bases between. For the CDR3, the DNA is TGTGCCAGTAGTCCAGTATTACAGGTTAACTATGGCTACACCTTC. It translates to CASSPVLQVNYGYTF.

The chain links TRBV30 to TRBJ2-1, with 12 bases fitting TRBD2. The CDR3 is 13 amino acids. Germline V CDR1 and CDR2: GTSNPN, SVGIG (reference sequence). V was pared by 1 base and J by 13 bases, with 5 bases of the junction left unmatched. This CDR3 reads CAWSGSTSGRQFF. DNA of the CDR3: TGTGCCTGGAGTGGGTCGACTAGCGGGAGACAGTTCTTC.

V gene TRBV6-6 combines with J gene TRBJ2-7; D perhaps matches TRBD1 (6 bases). The CDR3 extends over 12 amino acids. Germline CDR1 is MNHNY and CDR2 is SVGAGI (reference sequence). Trimming left V 2 bases short and J 9 bases short, with 11 bases between. Here the CDR3 reads CASSYSTGWQYF. DNA for the CDR3: TGTGCCAGCAGTTACAGTACAGGGTGGCAGTACTTC.

J is TRBJ2-3 and V is TRBV28; 12 bases fit TRBD2. This CDR3 has 16 amino acids. Germline loops: CDR1 MDHEN, CDR2 SYDVKM. The V and J ends lost 4 bases and 6 bases, in that order; junction bases with no gene match: 8. DNA of the CDR3: TGTGCCAGCAGTTCCCGACTAGCGGGAGATATGGATACGCAGTATTTT. It is translated as CASSSRLAGDMDTQYF.

The chain uses TRBV28 and TRBJ2-7, with 11 nucleotides matching TRBD2. The CDR3 loop spans 17 amino acids. Germline trimming cut 3 bases from V and 6 bases from J; bases unmatched to any gene: 13. CDR1 is MDHEN, CDR2 SYDVKM, per germline. CDR3 DNA sequence: TGTGCCAGCAGTTTCCTAGCGGGAGGCGGCCTCGGGGTCGAGCAGTACTTC. Protein product: CASSFLAGGGLGVEQYF.

This clone has a single count. The chain employs TRBV28 and TRBJ2-7; D is undetermined. Germline assignment: CDR1 MDHEN and CDR2 SYDVKM. The CDR3 has 13 amino acids. V shed 7 bases and J shed 7 bases, with 17 bases lying between them. CDR3 residues: CASTQSMLLEQYF. The CDR3 nucleotides are TGTGCCAGCACCCAGAGCATGCTCCTGGAGCAGTACTTC.

The gene calls are TRBV25-1 and TRBJ2-3; D is possibly TRBD2 (7 bases). This CDR3 is built from 15 residues. Trimming cost V 6 bases and J 0 bases, with 13 bases left between them. The germline V gene has CDR1 MGHDK and CDR2 SYGVNS. The CDR3: CASRPPGGSTDTQYF. The CDR3 DNA reads as TGTGCCAGCAGACCACCGGGGGGCAGCACAGATACGCAGTATTTT.

V and J are TRBV29-1 and TRBJ2-7; maybe TRBD1 (5 bases). V lost 4 bases to trimming and J lost 3 bases, with 10 bases between them. Germline values: CDR1 SQVTM, CDR2 ANQGSEA. The length of the CDR3 is 12 residues. The CDR3 spells CSVATGHYEQYF. DNA for the CDR3: TGCAGCGTTGCTACAGGACACTACGAGCAGTACTTC.

This clone was observed a handful of times. V usage is TRBV27 and J usage is TRBJ2-1; maybe TRBD1 (6 bases). The CDR3 spans 12 residues. Trimming took off 4 bases at V and 11 bases at J, with 12 bases between the two ends. Looked up from germline, CDR1 is MNHEY and CDR2 is SMNVEV (reference sequence). CDR3 residues: CASSSRDKKQFF. CDR3 coding DNA: TGTGCCAGCAGTTCCAGGGACAAGAAGCAGTTCTTC.

In the case of this clone: The sample carries other DNA sequences with the same CDR3. This chain links TRBV18 with TRBJ2-1, with 14 bases that match TRBD2. The junction had 0 bases not matched to a gene; V was cut back by 3 bases and J by 5 bases. The CDR3 contains 15 residues. The germline V gene has CDR1 KGHSH and CDR2 LQKENI. CDR3: CASSPGLAGDNEQFF. CDR3 DNA: TGTGCCAGCTCACCGGGACTAGCGGGGGACAATGAGCAGTTCTTC.

The rearrangement uses TRBV7-6 and TRBJ2-5; TRBD2 matches 7 bases. Germline V CDR1 and CDR2: SGHVS, FNYEAQ. The CDR3 consists of 15 residues. Trimming took 0 bases from V and 2 from J; bases not matched to a gene: 3. CDR3 nucleotides: TGTGCCAGCAGCTTAGCCAGCGGGATGCAAGAGACCCAGTACTTC. The encoded protein is CASSLASGMQETQYF.